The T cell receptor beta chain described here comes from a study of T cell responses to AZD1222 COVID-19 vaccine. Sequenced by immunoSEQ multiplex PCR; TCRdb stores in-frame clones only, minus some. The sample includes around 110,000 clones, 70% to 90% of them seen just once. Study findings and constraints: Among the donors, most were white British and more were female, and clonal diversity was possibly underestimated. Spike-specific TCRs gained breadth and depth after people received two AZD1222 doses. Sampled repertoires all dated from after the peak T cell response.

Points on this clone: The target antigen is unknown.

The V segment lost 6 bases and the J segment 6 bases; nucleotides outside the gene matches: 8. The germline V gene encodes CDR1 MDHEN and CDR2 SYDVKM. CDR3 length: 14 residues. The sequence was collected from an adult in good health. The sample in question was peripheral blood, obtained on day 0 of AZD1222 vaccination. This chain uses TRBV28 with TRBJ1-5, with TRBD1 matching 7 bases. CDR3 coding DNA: TGTGCCAGCAGCCCCTTAGGGGGCGGTCAGCCCCAGCATTTT. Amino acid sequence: CASSPLGGGQPQHF.